The clone carrying this TCR beta chain was observed a handful of times. The antigen remains undetermined. The sample belongs to a study of siplizumab effects on memory and regulatory T cells. Study-wide findings and caveats: In siplizumab conditions, mappable alloreactive CD4+ clones averaged about 64% Treg-derived, against around 28% in controls.

Sequencing was performed with immunoSEQ multiplex PCR; in TCRdb, only in-frame clones are kept and a portion is missing. The sample records about 120,000 clones, less than 95% being singletons. Unmatched junction bases numbered 11, after V lost 6 bases and J lost 7 bases. Germline-derived CDR1 and CDR2 are MDHEN and SYDVKM. CDR3 size: 14 residues. This receptor was taken from a human donor in good health. Source material: non-Treg CD4+ T cells sorted from blood. The rearrangement joins TRBV28 to TRBJ1-1; 7 bases match TRBD1. CDR3 sequence (DNA): TGTGCCAGCAGGGCCACAGGGGCACGGGGTGAAGCTTTCTTT. Its translation: CASRATGARGEAFF. Drawing the rest from reference TRBV28 and TRBJ1-1, the complete variable domain is DVKVTQSSRYLVKRTGEKVFLECVQDMDHENMFWYRQDPGLGLRLIYFSYDVKMKEKGDIPEGYSVSREKKERFSLILESASTNQTSMYLCASRATGARGEAFFGQGTRLTVV.